This record concerns one TCR beta chain sequence. This record comes from a study of CD8+ T cells in alopecia areata. CDR3 size: 14 residues. Germline loops: CDR1 SNHLY, CDR2 FYNNEI. V lost 3 bases, J lost 6 bases, and 12 bases lay in between. The treatment denotes: oral pan-JAK inhibitor, 5-10 mg twice daily. Extracted RNA was reverse transcribed, and the resulting cDNA served as sequencing template. Repertoires were generated with immunoSEQ multiplex PCR, while TCRdb's copy carries only in-frame clones and drops some. The data show about 200,000 clones, 55% to 70% seen once. This specimen consisted of CD4+ T cells sorted from blood, obtained at week 24, from a patient treated with tofacitinib. The clonotype was recovered from a human donor with alopecia areata. This sequence joins TRBV2 and TRBJ1-5; maybe TRBD1 (5 bases). CDR3 bases: TGTGCCAGCAGTGATGTCTCAGGGATTCAGCCCCAGCATTTT. It encodes CASSDVSGIQPQHF. Variable domain in full (rest from reference TRBV2 and TRBJ1-5): EPEVTQTPSHQVTQMGQEVILRCVPISNHLYFYWYRQILGQKVEFLVSFYNNEISEKSEIFDDQFSVERPDGSNFTLKIRSTKLEDSAMYFCASSDVSGIQPQHFGDGTRLSIL.